Listed here are 11 T cell receptor beta chains from one sample, sequenced in a study of spatial heterogeneity in lung cancer. Time point defined: sample taken at primary tumor resection. Whole RNA, isolated from tumor, nontumor lung or frozen PBMC, was sequenced without prior sorting. TCRdb passed the 5' RACE reads through MiXCR, listing each CDR3 protein once. The table includes approximately 81,000 distinct CDR3 sequences, roughly an eighth detected once. This specimen consisted of PBMCs, obtained at surgery. All receptors derive from a male donor with early-stage non-small cell lung cancer.

This clonotype appeared many times. The chain couples TRBV5-1 to TRBJ2-2; D possibly uses TRBD1 or TRBD2 (6 bases each). The V end lost 7 bases, the J end lost 7 bases, and 14 bases lay between the germline ends. The CDR3 spans 13 residues. Germline V CDR1 and CDR2: SGHRS, YFSETQ. This CDR3 reads CASRRGQDGELFF. The CDR3 DNA reads as TGCGCCAGCCGCCGGGGGCAGGACGGGGAGCTGTTTTTT.

This clonotype was found a few times. The genes are TRBV20-1 and TRBJ2-2; the match to TRBD1 covers 8 bases. The CDR3 is 13 residues long. In germline, CDR1 is DFQATT, CDR2 SNEGSKA (reference sequence). V lost 6 bases and J lost 7; bases outside the gene matches: 7. In nucleotides, the CDR3 is TGCAGTGCAACGACAGGGGTGGGCGGGGAGCTGTTTTTT. It specifies CSATTGVGGELFF.

This clonotype was picked up a small number of times. The chain uses TRBV12-3 or TRBV12-4 and TRBJ2-1; TRBD2 agrees at 8 bases. CDR3 length: 15 amino acids. V lost 4 bases, J lost 6 bases, and 8 bases stayed unmatched. The CDR3 sequence is CASSWGLGGTNEQFF. CDR3 nucleotide sequence: TGTGCCAGCAGTTGGGGACTAGGGGGAACCAATGAGCAGTTCTTC.

J is TRBJ2-3 and V is TRBV5-1; 8 bases are a match to TRBD1. CDR1 SGHRS and CDR2 YFSETQ come from the germline V gene. The CDR3 is made up of 12 amino acids. Trimming at V came to 5 bases and at J to 5 bases, leaving 1 base not matched to a gene. The CDR3 DNA follows: TGCGCCAGCAGAGGACAGGGAGATACGCAGTATTTT. It is translated as CASRGQGDTQYF.

A few counts support this clonotype. V and J are TRBV11-3 and TRBJ2-1; D tentatively fits TRBD1 or TRBD2 (6 bases each). The germline V gene encodes CDR1 SGHNT and CDR2 YENEEA. This CDR3 spans 14 amino acids. The ends were cut back, 0 bases at V and 6 bases at J, with 9 bases in the middle. This chain's CDR3 is CASSLDKGGNEQFF. CDR3 bases: TGTGCCAGCAGCTTAGATAAGGGGGGCAATGAGCAGTTCTTC.

The V call is TRBV7-2, the J call TRBJ1-2; the match to TRBD1 covers 7 bases. The trim removed 6 bases at V and 3 bases at J, leaving 7 bases unmatched. Germline V gene lookup returns CDR1 SGHTA and CDR2 FQGNSA. This CDR3 region has 14 residues. CDR3 in DNA: TGTGCCAGCAGTTCCCGACAGGGAGACTATGGCTACACCTTC. Encoded protein: CASSSRQGDYGYTF.

This clonotype was seen many times. The V gene is TRBV4-1, the J gene TRBJ2-1; tentative D call: TRBD2 (7 bases). CDR3 size: 16 residues. CDR1 is MGHRA, CDR2 YSYEKL, per germline. Trimming cost V 3 bases and J 7 bases, with 19 bases left between them. CDR3 sequence reads: CASSHPRGGGPNEQFF. In nucleotides, the CDR3 is TGCGCCAGCAGCCACCCAAGGGGGGGGGGCCCAAATGAGCAGTTCTTC.

The J gene is TRBJ2-3, the V gene TRBV29-1; tentatively, D is TRBD1 (8 bases). Per germline, CDR1 SQVTM and CDR2 ANQGSEA. The CDR3 totals 14 residues. Between the trimmed V and J ends, which lost 6 bases and 2 bases, there was a span of 15 bases. CDR3 amino acids: CSVGGTGITDTQYF. DNA of the CDR3: TGCAGCGTGGGAGGGACAGGAATCACAGATACGCAGTATTTT.

The rearrangement joins TRBV7-6 to TRBJ2-5, with 7 bases matching TRBD1. Germline values: CDR1 SGHVS, CDR2 FNYEAQ. V shed 2 bases, J shed 0 bases, and the junction held 6 bases outside the gene matches. The length of the CDR3 is 16 residues. The CDR3, as DNA: TGTGCCAGCAGCTTACCGGGACAGATCTACCAAGAGACCCAGTACTTC. Translating gives CASSLPGQIYQETQYF.

This clonotype was recorded a few times. V usage is TRBV19 and J usage is TRBJ1-2; 9 bases line up with TRBD1. The CDR3 has 14 residues. Trimming at V came to 7 bases and at J to 4 bases, leaving 7 bases not matched to a gene. CDR1 and CDR2 from the germline V gene are LNHDA and SQIVND (reference sequence). The CDR3 region is CASTPQGASYGYTF. The CDR3 DNA sequence: TGTGCCAGTACCCCACAGGGGGCGAGCTATGGCTACACCTTC.

V usage is TRBV4-1 and J usage is TRBJ2-5, with TRBD2 matching 10 bases. This CDR3 comprises 14 residues. CDR1 MGHRA and CDR2 YSYEKL come from the germline V gene. The trim removed 1 base at V and 4 bases at J, leaving 0 bases unmatched. This CDR3 is CASSQGLAGETQYF. CDR3 bases: TGCGCCAGCAGCCAAGGACTAGCGGGAGAGACCCAGTACTTC.